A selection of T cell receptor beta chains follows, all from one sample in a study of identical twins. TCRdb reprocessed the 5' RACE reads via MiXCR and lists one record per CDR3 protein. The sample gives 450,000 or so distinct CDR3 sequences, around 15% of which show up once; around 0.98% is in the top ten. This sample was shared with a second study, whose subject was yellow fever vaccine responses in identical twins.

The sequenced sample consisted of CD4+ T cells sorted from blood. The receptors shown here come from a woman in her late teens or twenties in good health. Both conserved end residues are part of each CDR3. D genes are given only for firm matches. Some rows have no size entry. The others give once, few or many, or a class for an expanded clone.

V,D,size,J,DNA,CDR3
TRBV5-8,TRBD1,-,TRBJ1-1,TGTGCCAGCAGCCTACGGGACAGGATGAACACTGAAGCTTTCTTT,CASSLRDRMNTEAFF
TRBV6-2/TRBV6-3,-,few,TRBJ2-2,TGTGCCAGCAGTCCGGGGCCGACTCAGAACACCGGGGAGCTGTTTTTT,CASSPGPTQNTGELFF
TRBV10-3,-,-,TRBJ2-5,TGTGCCATCAGCGGAAGGGGGAGTCAGGAGACCCAGTACTTC,CAISGRGSQETQYF
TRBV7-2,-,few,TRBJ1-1,TGTGCCAGCAGCTTAGAGAGGCTACAGGGAGCTGAAGCTTTCTTT,CASSLERLQGAEAFF
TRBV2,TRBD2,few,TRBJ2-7,TGTGCCAGCAGTGAGGTTGGCCGGGGACTAAACGCCTACGAGCAGTACTTC,CASSEVGRGLNAYEQYF
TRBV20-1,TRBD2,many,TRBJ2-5,TGCAGTGCTAGAGATTGGCGGGGGGTACAAGAGACCCAGTACTTC,CSARDWRGVQETQYF
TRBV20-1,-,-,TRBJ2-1,TGCAGTGCTAATTCCGGGACTCTCATCTACAATGAGCAGTTCTTC,CSANSGTLIYNEQFF
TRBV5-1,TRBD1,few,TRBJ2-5,TGCGCCAGCAGCTCGCAGGGGGTGGAGACCCAGTACTTC,CASSSQGVETQYF
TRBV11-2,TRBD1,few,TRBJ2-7,TGTGCCAGCAGCCCCAGACAGGGCCTGTCCTACGAGCAGTACTTC,CASSPRQGLSYEQYF
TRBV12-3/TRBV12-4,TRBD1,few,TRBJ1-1,TGTGCCAGCAGACCGGGACAGAGGAACACTGAAGCTTTCTTT,CASRPGQRNTEAFF
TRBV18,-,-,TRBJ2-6,TGTGCCAGCTCACCAAGAGGCAGGGAGTCTGGGGCCAACGTCCTGACTTTC,CASSPRGRESGANVLTF
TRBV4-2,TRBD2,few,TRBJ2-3,TGTGCCAGCAGCCGCACCGGCAGAGTAACCGGGACTAGCGGGAGGGCCGGTACGCAGTATTTT,CASSRTGRVTGTSGRAGTQYF
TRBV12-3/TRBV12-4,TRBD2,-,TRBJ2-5,TGTGCCAGCAGTTTTAGCGGGCGAAAAGAGACCCAGTACTTC,CASSFSGRKETQYF
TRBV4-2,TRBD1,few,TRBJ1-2,TGTGCCAGCAGCCAAGATCGGGCAGGGACAGGGGAAAGTAACTATGGCTACACCTTC,CASSQDRAGTGESNYGYTF
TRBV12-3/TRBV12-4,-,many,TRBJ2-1,TGTGCCAGCAGTTTAGCGCGCGTAACCTACAATGAGCAGTTCTTC,CASSLARVTYNEQFF
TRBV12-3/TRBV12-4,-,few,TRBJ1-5,TGTGCCAGCAGGCCCAGCTCGGGTAGCAATCAGCCCCAGCATTTT,CASRPSSGSNQPQHF
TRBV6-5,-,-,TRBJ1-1,TGTGCCAGCAGTTACTCTAGTCCTCCTGAAGCTTTCTTT,CASSYSSPPEAFF